Reported below is one T cell receptor beta chain. This sample stems from a study of memory CD8 T cells in hepatitis C reinfection. Study context: Between 55 and 20 weeks before reinfection detection, pre-reinfection samples were drawn.

Some clones are missing from TCRdb's copy, which holds only in-frame ones; the method was immunoSEQ multiplex PCR. This table has under 60,000 clones, around 92% appearing once. Between the trimmed V and J ends, which lost 4 bases and 0 bases, there was a span of 19 bases. From germline, CDR1 is SGHAT and CDR2 FQDESV (reference sequence). This CDR3 region has 18 residues. The time point here: pre-reinfection, 55 to 20 weeks before reinfection detection. No in vitro expansion preceded TCR sequencing of the sorted cells. The Montreal HEPCO cohort supplied donors who inject drugs. Total naive CD8 T cells were sorted as viable CD3+ CD8+ CD45RO- cells from a couple of donors.

Sequenced: naive CD8+ T cells sorted from blood. The gene calls are TRBV11-1 and TRBJ2-1; D may be TRBD2 (6 bases). This TCR was recovered from a man aged 18 to 29 with hepatitis C virus infection. DNA of the CDR3: TGTGCCAGCAGCTGGGGGGACCTTTCCGTTAGCTCCTACAATGAGCAGTTCTTC. It is translated as CASSWGDLSVSSYNEQFF.